This T cell receptor beta chain was captured in a study of T cell repertoires in cytomegalovirus infection (dated by TCRdb to the late 2010s). Study-wide context: The HLA type of each donor mattered for the analysis, because public TCR beta signatures pointed to carriage of CMV infection along with the matching HLA type.

This sample was sequenced with an Illumina HiSeq 1500. The public reads were reprocessed in TCRdb via fastp at Q25 and MiXCR, keeping in-frame beta chains. For every CDR3 protein sequence, its rows merge into one entry that carries the most common genes and DNA. Recorded for this sample are hundreds of thousands of distinct CDR3 sequences; approximately 24% of them occurred a single time. The ten largest clones take up 8% of the sample. Reading from cysteine to phenylalanine, the CDR3 counts 16 amino acids. Kept here is only the CDR3 DNA, which spans 48 bases and is read in frame from base 1. The germline V gene provides CDR1 MNHEY and CDR2 SVGEGT. The V and J ends are trimmed by 2 bases and 0 bases, leaving 14 bases between them. About this clonotype itself: Its antigen has not been determined. No per-base quality is available; no much larger clone lies one base away.

Study-wide conclusions, independent of this receptor: In both this cohort and an independent cohort of several hundred donors, the cumulative frequency of public TCR beta family members distinguished carriers of CMV infection plus the relevant HLA type. The ex vivo response was dominated by HLA-C-restricted CMV-specific TCR beta clonotypes, which also provided the single most frequent clonotype in two of eight donors.

The sample comprised CD8+ T cells from PBMCs. The chain employs TRBV6-2 or TRBV6-3 and TRBJ2-7, with the D call perhaps TRBD1 or TRBD2, as 6 bases match in each case. The TCR originated in a human donor in good health (CMV status not recorded). Some clones in this sample may be carry-over from other donors' samples. At the DNA level, the sequence is TGTGCCAGCAGTTACCCGGGGGCGGTCGTCTCCTACGAGCAGTACTTC. Translated, it reads CASSYPGAVVSYEQYF.